Sequencing of this T cell receptor (beta chain) was carried out in a study of T-cell memory formation after mild COVID-19. Study information: For the most part, TCR clusters were specific to one donor. Findings and caveats of the study: Clones contracting over day 15 to 85 were CD4/CD8 balanced, with later expanders leaning CD4+.

The CDR3 is 19 amino acids. J was trimmed by 2 bases and V by 4 bases; bases with no gene match: 14. Germline V gives CDR1 MGHRA, CDR2 YSYEKL. The authors produced TCR alpha and TCR beta cDNA libraries with sample barcodes and UMIs by 5'RACE using constant-segment primers. TCRdb re-analysed the 5' RACE reads in MiXCR, keeping a single row per CDR3 protein. Among under 400,000 distinct CDR3 sequences listed, over 25% were seen once. Note on this clonotype: Its antigen is not known.

Sequencing was done on a sample of PBMCs or a T cell subset sorted from them (not recorded which). This chain joins TRBV4-1 and TRBJ1-5; 10 bases match TRBD1. This TCR derives from an adult woman who had mild COVID-19 (a few samples of this study predate the infection). Cell type and time point are not known. CDR3 region: CASSPPWDRGRDGNQPQHF. CDR3 sequence (DNA): TGCGCCAGCAGCCCCCCATGGGACAGGGGCCGGGATGGCAATCAGCCCCAGCATTTT.